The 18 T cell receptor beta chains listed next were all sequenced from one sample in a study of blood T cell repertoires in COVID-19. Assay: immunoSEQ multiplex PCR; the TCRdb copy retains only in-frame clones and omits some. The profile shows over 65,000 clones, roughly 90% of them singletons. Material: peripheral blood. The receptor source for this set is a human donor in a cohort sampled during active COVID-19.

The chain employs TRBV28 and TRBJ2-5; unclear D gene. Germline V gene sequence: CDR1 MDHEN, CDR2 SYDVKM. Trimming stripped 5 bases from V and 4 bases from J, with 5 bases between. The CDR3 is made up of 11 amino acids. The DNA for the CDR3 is TGTGCCAGCAGTACGAGAGAGACCCAGTACTTC. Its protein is CASSTRETQYF.

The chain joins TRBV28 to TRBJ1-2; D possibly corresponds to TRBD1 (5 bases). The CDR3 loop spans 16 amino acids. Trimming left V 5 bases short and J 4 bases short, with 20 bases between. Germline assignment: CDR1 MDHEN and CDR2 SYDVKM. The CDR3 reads CASSRRGMRAGYGYTF. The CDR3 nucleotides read TGTGCCAGCAGTCGGCGGGGGATGAGGGCCGGCTATGGCTACACCTTC.

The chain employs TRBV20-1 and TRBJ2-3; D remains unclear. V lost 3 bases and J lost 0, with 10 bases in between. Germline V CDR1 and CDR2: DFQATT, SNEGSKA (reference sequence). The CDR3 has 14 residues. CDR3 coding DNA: TGCAGTGCTAGTCGGAGAGCTAGCACAGATACGCAGTATTTT. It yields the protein CSASRRASTDTQYF.

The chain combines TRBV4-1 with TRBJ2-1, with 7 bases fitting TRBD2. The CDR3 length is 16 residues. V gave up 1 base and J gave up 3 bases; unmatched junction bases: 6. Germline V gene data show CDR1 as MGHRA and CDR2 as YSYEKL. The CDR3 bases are TGCGCCAGCAGCCAAGCTCCTAGCGGAGACTACAATGAGCAGTTCTTC. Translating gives CASSQAPSGDYNEQFF.

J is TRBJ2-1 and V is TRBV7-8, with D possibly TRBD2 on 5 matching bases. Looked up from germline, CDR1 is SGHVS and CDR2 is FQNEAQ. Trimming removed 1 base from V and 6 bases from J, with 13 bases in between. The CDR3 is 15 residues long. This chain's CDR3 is CASSLGLLAGNEQFF. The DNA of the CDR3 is TGTGCCAGCAGCTTAGGTTTGCTAGCAGGCAATGAGCAGTTCTTC. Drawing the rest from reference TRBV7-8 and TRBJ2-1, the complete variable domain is GAGVSQSPRYKVAKRGQDVALRCDPISGHVSLFWYQQALGQGPEFLTYFQNEAQLDKSGLPSDRFFAERPEGSVSTLKIQRTQQEDSAVYLCASSLGLLAGNEQFFGPGTRLTVL.

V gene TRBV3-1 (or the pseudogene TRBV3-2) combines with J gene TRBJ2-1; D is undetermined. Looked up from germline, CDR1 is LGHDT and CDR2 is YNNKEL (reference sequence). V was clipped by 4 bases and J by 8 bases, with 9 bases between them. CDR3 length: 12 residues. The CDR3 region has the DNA TGTGCCAGCAGCCCATCGAGATATGAGCAGTTCTTC. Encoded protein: CASSPSRYEQFF.

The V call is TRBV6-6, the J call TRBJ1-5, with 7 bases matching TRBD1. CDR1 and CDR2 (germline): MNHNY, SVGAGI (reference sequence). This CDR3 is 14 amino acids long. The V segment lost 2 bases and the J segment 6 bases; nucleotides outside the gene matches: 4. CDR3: CASSYRQGIQPQHF. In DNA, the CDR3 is TGTGCCAGCAGTTACCGACAGGGTATTCAGCCCCAGCATTTT.

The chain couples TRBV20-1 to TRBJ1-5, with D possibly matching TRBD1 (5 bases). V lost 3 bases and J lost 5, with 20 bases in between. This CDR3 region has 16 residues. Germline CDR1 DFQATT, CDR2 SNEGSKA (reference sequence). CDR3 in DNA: TGCAGTGCTAGTCGGGGGACCTGGACAACCGATCAGCCCCAGCATTTT. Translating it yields CSASRGTWTTDQPQHF.

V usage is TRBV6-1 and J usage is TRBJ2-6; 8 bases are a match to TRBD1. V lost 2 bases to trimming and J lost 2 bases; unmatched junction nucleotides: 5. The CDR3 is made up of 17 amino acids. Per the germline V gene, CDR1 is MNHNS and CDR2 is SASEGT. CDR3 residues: CASSEWTGRTGANVLTF. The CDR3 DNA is TGTGCCAGCAGTGAATGGACAGGGAGAACTGGGGCCAACGTCCTGACTTTC.

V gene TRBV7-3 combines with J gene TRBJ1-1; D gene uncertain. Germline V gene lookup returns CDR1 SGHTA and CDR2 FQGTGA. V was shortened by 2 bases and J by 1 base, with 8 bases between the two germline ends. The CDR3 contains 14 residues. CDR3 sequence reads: CASSLAAENTEAFF. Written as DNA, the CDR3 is TGTGCCAGCAGCTTAGCGGCGGAGAACACTGAAGCTTTCTTT.

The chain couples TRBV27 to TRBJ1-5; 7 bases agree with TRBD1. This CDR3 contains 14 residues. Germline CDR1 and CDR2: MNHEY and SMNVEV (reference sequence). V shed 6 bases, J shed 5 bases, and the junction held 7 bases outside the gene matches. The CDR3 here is CASRPTGEYQPQHF. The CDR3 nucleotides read TGTGCCAGCAGACCCACAGGGGAGTATCAGCCCCAGCATTTT.

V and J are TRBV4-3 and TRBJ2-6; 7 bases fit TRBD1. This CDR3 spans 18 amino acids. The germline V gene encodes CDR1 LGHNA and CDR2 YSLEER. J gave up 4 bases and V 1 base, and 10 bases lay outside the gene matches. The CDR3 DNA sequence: TGCGCCAGCAGCCAAGCGAGGCCAGGGGGTGGCGGGGCCAACGTCCTGACTTTC. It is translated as CASSQARPGGGGANVLTF.

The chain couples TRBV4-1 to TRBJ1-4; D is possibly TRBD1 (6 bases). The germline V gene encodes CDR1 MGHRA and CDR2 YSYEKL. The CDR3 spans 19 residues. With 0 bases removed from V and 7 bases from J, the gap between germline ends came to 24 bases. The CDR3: CASSQDRRRPGRGSEKLFF. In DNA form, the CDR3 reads TGCGCCAGCAGCCAAGATAGGAGAAGGCCGGGGAGGGGGTCTGAAAAACTGTTTTTT.

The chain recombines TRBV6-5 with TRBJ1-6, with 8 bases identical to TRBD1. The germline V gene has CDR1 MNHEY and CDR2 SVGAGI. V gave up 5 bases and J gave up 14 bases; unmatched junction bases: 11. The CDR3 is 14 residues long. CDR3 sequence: CASSLGTGASSLHF. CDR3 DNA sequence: TGTGCCAGCAGTCTAGGGACAGGAGCGAGCTCCCTCCACTTT.

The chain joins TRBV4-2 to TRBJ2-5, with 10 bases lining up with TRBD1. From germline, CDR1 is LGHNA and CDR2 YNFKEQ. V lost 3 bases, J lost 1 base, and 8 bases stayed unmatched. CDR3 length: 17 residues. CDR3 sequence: CASSHPGTGDSQETQYF. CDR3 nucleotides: TGTGCCAGCAGCCACCCCGGGACAGGGGACTCCCAAGAGACCCAGTACTTC.

The CDR3 spells CASSPPAASLHF. The CDR3 region has the DNA TGTGCCAGCTCACCACCCGCGGCATCTCTCCACTTT. J is TRBJ1-6 and V is TRBV18; D not resolved. Germline V gives CDR1 KGHSH, CDR2 LQKENI. The V gene lost 0 bases and the J gene lost 16 bases, with 10 bases spanning the gap. This CDR3 comprises 12 residues.

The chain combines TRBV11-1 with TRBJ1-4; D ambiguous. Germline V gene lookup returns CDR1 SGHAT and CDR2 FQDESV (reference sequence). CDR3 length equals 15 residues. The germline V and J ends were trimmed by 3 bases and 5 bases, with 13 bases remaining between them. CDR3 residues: CASSLQMGGNEKLFF. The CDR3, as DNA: TGTGCCAGCAGCTTGCAGATGGGAGGGAATGAAAAACTGTTTTTT.

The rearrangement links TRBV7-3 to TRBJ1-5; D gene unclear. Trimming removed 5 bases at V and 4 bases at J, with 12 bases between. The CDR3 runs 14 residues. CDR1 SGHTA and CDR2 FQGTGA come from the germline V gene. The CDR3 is CASSTREPNQPQHF. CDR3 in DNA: TGTGCCAGCAGCACCCGGGAGCCGAATCAGCCCCAGCATTTT.